The TCR beta chain under discussion was sequenced for a study of T cell repertoires in cytomegalovirus infection. About the study: Researchers turned to recently identified HLA-C-restricted CMV epitopes as well as well-studied HLA-B-restricted ones. General study findings and limits: CMV carriers having the relevant HLA were flagged by cumulative public TCR beta family frequency. What dominated the ex vivo response were HLA-C-restricted CMV-specific TCR beta clonotypes.

Each CDR3 protein is one row after TCRdb ran MiXCR on the reads. The sample includes around 99,000 distinct CDR3 sequences, approximately 28% of them seen just once. Notes on this clonotype: The antigen remains unidentified.

This clonotype originated in a human donor in good health (CMV status not recorded). Some clones in this sample may be carry-over from other donors' samples. Material: CD8+ T cells from cultured PBMCs, obtained from culture after CMV antigen stimulation.

CDR3 coding DNA: TGTGCCACCAGTGTGGGCAGAGGAACTGAAGCTTTCTTT. Its translation is CATSVGRGTEAFF. V gene TRBV24-1 combines with J gene TRBJ1-1; D is ambiguous. The CDR3 totals 13 residues. V was clipped by 5 bases and J by 5 bases, with 11 bases between them. Germline lookup yields CDR1 KGHDR and CDR2 SFDVKD.